The rows below give T cell receptor beta chains drawn from one sample of a study of cytomegalovirus exposure and HLA in healthy donors. Libraries were prepared by immunoSEQ multiplex PCR; TCRdb keeps only in-frame clonotypes and omits some of them. The sample records approximately 130,000 clones, approximately 78% being singletons. What was sequenced was PBMCs. The receptors shown here come from a woman aged 45-59 years in good health and CMV-seropositive. CDR3s include the opening cysteine and the closing phenylalanine or tryptophan. Each record gives: CDR3 length, J gene, D gene, V gene, clone size, CDR3 protein, CDR3 DNA. The D gene is left open where the match is weak. Expanded clones get a size class; other rows say once, few or many, or leave the size out.

14 TRBJ1-1 - TRBV7-6 once CASSRGHSDTEAFF TGTGCCAGCAGCCGGGGACACTCCGACACTGAAGCTTTCTTT
14 TRBJ1-2 TRBD1 TRBV28 - CASSLDLGQFGYTF TGTGCCAGCAGTTTAGATCTGGGACAGTTTGGCTACACCTTC
13 TRBJ2-3 - TRBV7-3 - CASSLDSTDTQYF TGTGCCAGCAGCTTGGACTCCACAGATACGCAGTATTTT
14 TRBJ2-2 - TRBV4-1 - CASSQGSVGGELFF TGCGCCAGCAGCCAAGGCAGCGTGGGCGGGGAGCTGTTTTTT
15 TRBJ1-1 - TRBV4-3 - CASSHLRGGRTEAFF TGCGCCAGCAGCCACCTCCGGGGGGGGCGGACTGAAGCTTTCTTT
15 TRBJ2-7 - TRBV6-1 - CASSEGLLNLDEQYF TGTGCCAGCAGTGAAGGGCTGCTGAACCTAGACGAGCAGTACTTC
17 TRBJ2-3 TRBD2 TRBV5-4 - CASSKAGGASGTDTQYF TGTGCCAGCTCTAAAGCGGGGGGGGCCTCGGGCACAGATACGCAGTATTTT
16 TRBJ2-6 - TRBV7-3 - CASSLTTAAGANGLTF TGTGCCAGCAGCTTAACAACGGCGGCTGGGGCCAACGGCCTGACTTTC
15 TRBJ2-7 TRBD1 TRBV29-1 once CSVEDLGQGHYEQYF TGCAGCGTTGAAGATCTAGGACAGGGGCACTACGAGCAGTACTTC
16 TRBJ1-1 TRBD1 TRBV7-9 - CASSLGFGQGDTEAFF TGTGCCAGCAGCTTAGGGTTCGGACAGGGGGACACTGAAGCTTTCTTT
16 TRBJ1-3 TRBD1 TRBV5-4 - CASSAGQGIPGNTIYF TGTGCCAGCAGCGCAGGACAGGGAATCCCTGGAAACACCATATATTTT
14 TRBJ2-7 TRBD1 TRBV15 - CATSRDGTAAEQYF TGTGCCACCAGCAGAGACGGGACAGCAGCCGAGCAGTACTTC
15 TRBJ2-7 TRBD2 TRBV4-1 once CASSQGSSGRGEQYF TGCGCCAGCAGCCAGGGGTCTAGCGGGAGAGGCGAGCAGTACTTC
14 TRBJ2-7 TRBD1 TRBV5-1 medium-sized CASSPGTGSYEQYF TGCGCCAGCAGCCCCGGGACAGGGAGTTACGAGCAGTACTTC
15 TRBJ2-1 TRBD2 TRBV18 once CASSPGLAGVNEQFF TGTGCCAGCTCACCAGGACTAGCGGGAGTTAATGAGCAGTTCTTC
13 TRBJ2-1 - TRBV2 - CASSGGSIDEQFF TGTGCCAGCAGTGGTGGGAGTATAGATGAGCAGTTCTTC
13 TRBJ2-3 TRBD2 TRBV5-4 - CASSLWGGDTQYF TGTGCCAGCAGCTTATGGGGGGGAGATACGCAGTATTTT
11 TRBJ2-2 - TRBV7-3 - CASSLTGELFF TGTGCCAGCAGCCTAACCGGGGAGCTGTTTTTT
15 TRBJ1-5 TRBD1 TRBV7-8 - CASSYAGTADQPQHF TGTGCCAGCAGCTACGCCGGGACAGCAGATCAGCCCCAGCATTTT
16 TRBJ1-1 TRBD1 TRBV9 - CASSVGQGAMNTEAFF TGTGCCAGCAGCGTAGGACAGGGAGCGATGAACACTGAAGCTTTCTTT
13 TRBJ1-1 - TRBV28 - CASSLQGFPEAFF TGTGCCAGCAGTTTGCAGGGGTTTCCTGAAGCTTTCTTT
20 TRBJ2-5 TRBD2 TRBV27 - CASSLSGERRTSGRQETQYF TGTGCCAGCAGTTTATCGGGGGAAAGAAGGACTAGCGGTCGCCAAGAGACCCAGTACTTC
18 TRBJ2-3 TRBD2 TRBV10-3 - CAITGTSGRDRSTDTQYF TGTGCCATCACCGGGACTAGCGGGAGGGACAGGAGCACAGATACGCAGTATTTT
13 TRBJ1-4 - TRBV29-1 - CSSRAVKVEKLFF TGCAGCTCCAGGGCAGTAAAAGTGGAAAAACTGTTTTTT
13 TRBJ2-5 - TRBV30 - CAWSGGPQETQYF TGTGCCTGGAGTGGGGGGCCCCAAGAGACCCAGTACTTC